These 31 T cell receptor beta chains were sequenced from one sample in a study of shared clonotypes between healthy human individuals. The method was immunoSEQ multiplex PCR; TCRdb's version includes in-frame clones alone and lacks a portion of them. In the table there are over a million clones, around 97% of which are singletons. The sequenced material came from naive CD4+ T cells sorted from blood. Subset reported: CD45RA+ positively selected. These receptors all stem from a young man in good health.

This clone was recorded only once. This chain connects TRBV2 to TRBJ1-2; a weak D match, TRBD1 (5 bases). This CDR3 region has 13 residues. Trimming took 6 bases from V and 1 from J, leaving 9 bases between them. Germline V gene data show CDR1 as SNHLY and CDR2 as FYNNEI. CDR3 bases: TGTGCCAGCAGCGGGACCATTAACTATGGCTACACCTTC. Translating gives CASSGTINYGYTF.

With respect to this clone: Other nucleotide sequences from this sample produce the same CDR3. The rearrangement joins TRBV5-1 to TRBJ2-5, with D uncertain. CDR1 is SGHRS, CDR2 YFSETQ, per germline. This CDR3 spans 13 amino acids. Trimming took 0 bases from V and 3 from J, leaving 6 bases between them. CDR3 residues: CASSLAAEETQYF. CDR3 nucleotide sequence: TGCGCCAGCAGCTTGGCAGCCGAAGAGACCCAGTACTTC.

This clone has only one observation. V gene TRBV10-3 combines with J gene TRBJ2-2; TRBD2 matches at 7 bases. Germline CDR1 ENHRY, CDR2 SYGVKD. The J segment lost 4 bases and the V segment lost 5 bases, leaving 7 bases of the junction unmatched. This CDR3 is 15 amino acids long. CDR3 bases: TGTGCCATCAGTTCGACTAGCAAACTCACCGGGGAGCTGTTTTTT. Amino acid sequence: CAISSTSKLTGELFF.

This chain links TRBV10-3 with TRBJ1-2; 7 positions agree with TRBD1. The junction had 1 base not matched to a gene; V was cut back by 0 bases and J by 3 bases. There are 14 residues in the CDR3. Germline loops: CDR1 ENHRY, CDR2 SYGVKD. The CDR3 loop is CAISESQGDYGYTF. The CDR3 region has the DNA TGTGCCATCAGTGAGTCGCAGGGGGACTATGGCTACACCTTC.

CDR3 nucleotides: TGTGCCAGAAGCTTCGCGGGACAGGGATTTCAGTATGAGCCTGCAACTAATGAAAAACTGTTTTTT. Encoded protein: CARSFAGQGFQYEPATNEKLFF. V and J are TRBV5-3 and TRBJ1-4; 9 nucleotides align to TRBD1. TRBV5-3 is noted as an ORF with a role that remains uncertain. V trimming: 2 bases; J trimming: 0 bases; junction bases outside the gene matches: 20. CDR3 length equals 22 residues.

The V call is TRBV11-2, the J call TRBJ2-3; the D is unclear. Germline V gene sequence: CDR1 SGHAT, CDR2 FQNNGV. V was cut by 5 bases and J by 0 bases, with 12 bases left in between. This CDR3 spans 15 amino acids. The CDR3, as DNA: TGTGCCAGCAGCCCTCGGACCTCTAGCACAGATACGCAGTATTTT. As protein: CASSPRTSSTDTQYF. The full variable domain, with the rest looked up from reference TRBV11-2 and TRBJ2-3, is EAGVAQSPRYKIIEKRQSVAFWCNPISGHATLYWYQQILGQGPKLLIQFQNNGVVDDSQLPKDRFSAERLKGVDSTLKIQPAKLEDSAVYLCASSPRTSSTDTQYFGPGTRLTVL.

The chain recombines TRBV11-3 with TRBJ2-1, with D perhaps matching TRBD2 (6 bases). The CDR3 totals 13 residues. Deletions cut 5 bases from V and 5 bases from J, with 10 bases between. Germline lookup yields CDR1 SGHNT and CDR2 YENEEA. The CDR3 sequence is CASSRGNNNEQFF. The CDR3, as DNA: TGTGCCAGCAGCCGGGGGAATAACAATGAGCAGTTCTTC.

J is TRBJ2-7 and V is TRBV6-1, with D hard to call. V was pared by 4 bases and J by 6 bases, with 19 bases between. CDR3 length equals 15 residues. Looked up from germline, CDR1 is MNHNS and CDR2 is SASEGT. For the CDR3, the DNA is TGTGCCAGCAGTGGACTGGTGGCAGCAACGGGCGAGCAGTACTTC. This encodes CASSGLVAATGEQYF.

The chain recombines TRBV7-2 with TRBJ2-3, with TRBD1 matching over 7 bases. The length of the CDR3 is 15 residues. J gave up 1 base and V 4 bases, and 5 bases lay outside the gene matches. The germline V gene encodes CDR1 SGHTA and CDR2 FQGNSA. The CDR3 protein is CASSSQGVRTDTQYF. CDR3 in DNA: TGTGCCAGCAGCTCCCAGGGGGTCCGCACAGATACGCAGTATTTT.

This clone appeared once. V usage is TRBV14 and J usage is TRBJ1-1; 7 nucleotides agree with TRBD1. The CDR3 length is 16 residues. Per the germline V gene, CDR1 is SGHDN and CDR2 is FVKESK. Losses at the gene ends were 5 bases for V and 2 bases for J; bases not matched to a gene: 11. CDR3 bases: TGTGCCAGCAGCAGGCGGACAGGCGCCACCAACACTGAAGCTTTCTTT. Its protein is CASSRRTGATNTEAFF.

This chain links TRBV5-1 with TRBJ2-7; tentative D call: TRBD2 (6 bases). Looked up from germline, CDR1 is SGHRS and CDR2 is YFSETQ. CDR3 length equals 15 residues. Trimming cost V 3 bases and J 3 bases, with 16 bases left between them. The CDR3 loop is CASSSGGVYGYEQYF. The CDR3 DNA reads TGCGCCAGCAGCTCTGGAGGGGTTTACGGCTACGAGCAGTACTTC.

This chain connects TRBV14 to TRBJ2-7; D is perhaps TRBD1 or TRBD2 (7 bases each). The V end lost 0 bases, the J end lost 6 bases, and 18 bases lay between the germline ends. Germline lookup yields CDR1 SGHDN and CDR2 FVKESK. This CDR3 spans 16 amino acids. This chain's CDR3 is CASSQDPGEGAFEQYF. The CDR3 bases are TGTGCCAGCAGCCAAGATCCCGGGGAGGGGGCGTTCGAGCAGTACTTC.

This clone was picked up one time. The CDR3 sequence: CASSQDQGRGTDTQYF. For the CDR3, the DNA is TGCGCCAGCAGCCAAGATCAGGGTAGGGGCACAGATACGCAGTATTTT. The genes are TRBV4-3 and TRBJ2-3; D possibly corresponds to TRBD1 (5 bases). The germline gives CDR1 LGHNA, CDR2 YSLEER. There are 16 residues in the CDR3. Trimming took 0 bases from V and 1 from J, leaving 11 bases between them.

This chain links TRBV7-3 with TRBJ2-1; D might be TRBD1 (7 bases). Germline CDR1 reads SGHTA; CDR2 reads FQGTGA. V was pared by 4 bases and J by 2 bases, with 15 bases between. This CDR3 comprises 16 residues. CDR3 amino acids: CASSSYRGGTYNEQFF. CDR3 sequence (DNA): TGTGCCAGCAGCTCCTACAGGGGAGGAACCTACAATGAGCAGTTCTTC.

The CDR3 protein is CASSHGRRNEKLFF. The CDR3 bases are TGTGCCAGCAGTCATGGCAGGCGGAATGAAAAACTGTTTTTT. J is TRBJ1-4 and V is TRBV9, with unresolved D. Trimming stripped 5 bases from V and 5 bases from J, with 13 bases between. This CDR3 comprises 14 residues. The germline V gene has CDR1 SGDLS and CDR2 YYNGEE.

This sequence joins TRBV2 and TRBJ2-3; 7 bases fit TRBD1. V gave up 7 bases and J gave up 6 bases; unmatched junction bases: 7. The germline CDR1 and CDR2 sequences are SNHLY and FYNNEI. The CDR3 runs 13 residues. The CDR3 protein is CASNQGERDTQYF. The DNA for the CDR3 is TGTGCCAGCAACCAGGGGGAGAGGGATACGCAGTATTTT.

V is TRBV5-4 and J is TRBJ1-5; no definite D call. The V end was cut by 0 bases, the J end by 6 bases, with 7 bases between. Germline CDR1 reads SGHNT; CDR2 reads YYREEE (reference sequence). The CDR3 is 13 amino acids. CDR3 DNA sequence: TGTGCCAGCAGCTTGGGACCGGGTCAGCCCCAGCATTTT. This encodes CASSLGPGQPQHF.

CDR3 coding DNA: TGTGCCAGCAGTTGGGGACCGAGCTACGAGCAGTACTTC. It yields the protein CASSWGPSYEQYF. V and J are TRBV6-5 and TRBJ2-7; TRBD1 or TRBD2 may be the D gene (5 bases each). The V gene lost 4 bases and the J gene lost 3 bases, with 10 bases spanning the gap. CDR1 is MNHEY, CDR2 SVGAGI, per germline. The CDR3 is 13 residues long.

This chain uses TRBV7-7 with TRBJ2-5; D unclear. Germline V gene lookup returns CDR1 SSHAT and CDR2 FNYEAQ (reference sequence). This CDR3 region has 13 residues. Trimming pared 1 base from V and 3 bases from J, leaving 6 bases between. CDR3 coding DNA: TGTGCCAGCAGCTTAGGGCAGAAAGAGACCCAGTACTTC. Residues: CASSLGQKETQYF.

The chain uses TRBV27 and TRBJ1-1, with D unclear. CDR3 length: 13 amino acids. In germline, CDR1 is MNHEY, CDR2 SMNVEV (reference sequence). Trimming removed 5 bases from V and 2 bases from J, with 9 bases in between. CDR3 bases: TGTGCCAGCAGTACCAGGCCTAACACTGAAGCTTTCTTT. It yields the protein CASSTRPNTEAFF.

The V gene is TRBV6-6, the J gene TRBJ1-5; possibly TRBD1 for D (5 bases). CDR3 length: 14 residues. Deletions cut 0 bases from V and 11 bases from J, with 14 bases between. Per germline, CDR1 MNHNY and CDR2 SVGAGI (reference sequence). The CDR3 DNA is TGTGCCAGCAGTTACTCGAGGGCAGCCAGGGCCCAGCATTTT. As protein: CASSYSRAARAQHF.

As for this clone: Within the sample, other DNA sequences also encode this same CDR3. The chain combines TRBV18 with TRBJ2-5, with unresolved D. The CDR3 is 11 residues long. With 3 bases removed from V and 4 bases from J, the gap between germline ends came to 3 bases. The V gene's germline CDR1 is KGHSH and CDR2 LQKENI. This chain's CDR3 is CASSPSETQYF. The DNA of the CDR3 is TGTGCCAGCTCACCGTCAGAGACCCAGTACTTC.

This chain uses TRBV7-9 with TRBJ1-4; the D gene is possibly TRBD1 (5 bases). V was pared by 2 bases and J by 1 base, with 8 bases between. CDR1 and CDR2 from the germline V gene are SEHNR and FQNEAQ (reference sequence). The CDR3 loop spans 15 amino acids. CDR3 amino acids: CASSLFRVTNEKLFF. DNA of the CDR3: TGTGCCAGCAGCTTATTCAGGGTAACTAATGAAAAACTGTTTTTT.

The rearrangement joins TRBV28 to TRBJ2-7; D perhaps matches TRBD2 (6 bases). Germline assignment: CDR1 MDHEN and CDR2 SYDVKM. This CDR3 comprises 14 residues. The V end lost 6 bases, the J end lost 3 bases, and 15 bases lay between the germline ends. The CDR3 region has the DNA TGTGCCAGCAGCCGGGGGACCGTAAACTACGAGCAGTACTTC. Encoded protein: CASSRGTVNYEQYF. Full variable domain (missing parts from reference TRBV28 and TRBJ2-7): DVKVTQSSRYLVKRTGEKVFLECVQDMDHENMFWYRQDPGLGLRLIYFSYDVKMKEKGDIPEGYSVSREKKERFSLILESASTNQTSMYLCASSRGTVNYEQYFGPGTRLTVT.

CDR3 sequence (DNA): TGTGCCTGGACTGCTAGTGGGGCCCCATGGGATCCGCAGTATTTT. Translated: CAWTASGAPWDPQYF. This chain uses TRBV30 with TRBJ2-3; possible D gene TRBD1, 5 bases. V dropped 4 bases and J dropped 10 bases, with 24 bases sitting between them. CDR1 and CDR2 (germline): GTSNPN, SVGIG (reference sequence). This CDR3 spans 15 amino acids.

This sequence joins TRBV2 and TRBJ2-1; 7 nucleotides line up with TRBD2. Germline trimming cut 7 bases from V and 7 bases from J; bases unmatched to any gene: 10. CDR3 size: 14 residues. Germline V lookup: CDR1 SNHLY, CDR2 FYNNEI. CDR3 bases: TGTGCCAGCATGGGGGGGAGAGCGGAAAATGAGCAGTTCTTC. Its protein product is CASMGGRAENEQFF.

V usage is TRBV10-3 and J usage is TRBJ2-2; D is possibly TRBD1 (5 bases). Germline-derived CDR1 and CDR2 are ENHRY and SYGVKD. The CDR3 covers 15 residues. V was cut by 0 bases and J by 6 bases, with 11 bases left in between. The CDR3 DNA follows: TGTGCCATCAGTGAGTCGCAGGGCTCGGCCGGGGAGCTGTTTTTT. This translates into CAISESQGSAGELFF.

This clone was seen only once. V and J are TRBV7-2 and TRBJ2-7; the D call may be TRBD1 or TRBD2 (5 bases each). The CDR3 contains 16 residues. V lost 4 bases, J lost 3 bases, and 19 bases lay in between. Germline values: CDR1 SGHTA, CDR2 FQGNSA. The chain's CDR3 is CASSSPGTRLVYEQYF. The CDR3 nucleotides read TGTGCCAGCAGCTCCCCCGGGACCAGGTTAGTCTACGAGCAGTACTTC.

This sequence joins TRBV19 and TRBJ1-4; 9 bases line up with TRBD1. There are 17 residues in the CDR3. In germline, CDR1 is LNHDA, CDR2 SQIVND (reference sequence). After removal of 1 base from V and 11 bases from J, the junction contained 14 bases not matched to a gene. CDR3 sequence: CASSIAARGQGVDKLFF. The CDR3 region has the DNA TGTGCCAGTAGTATAGCTGCGAGGGGACAGGGTGTGGATAAACTGTTTTTT. The whole variable domain, filled in from reference TRBV19 and TRBJ1-4, reads DGGITQSPKYLFRKEGQNVTLSCEQNLNHDAMYWYRQDPGQGLRLIYYSQIVNDFQKGDIAEGYSVSREKKESFPLTVTSAQKNPTAFYLCASSIAARGQGVDKLFFGSGTQLSVL.

This clone showed up just once. This sequence joins TRBV2 and TRBJ2-6; a weak D match, TRBD2 (5 bases). CDR1 and CDR2 (germline): SNHLY, FYNNEI. The V end was cut by 6 bases, the J end by 1 base, with 16 bases between. The CDR3 runs to 17 residues. CDR3 sequence: CASRPRGWGSGANVLTF. The CDR3 DNA reads as TGTGCCAGCAGGCCACGGGGTTGGGGATCTGGGGCCAACGTCCTGACTTTC.

This clone has only one observation. The V gene is TRBV6-5, the J gene TRBJ2-1; the match to TRBD2 covers 8 bases. Germline V gives CDR1 MNHEY, CDR2 SVGAGI. This CDR3 comprises 14 residues. The V and J ends lost 6 bases and 4 bases, in that order; junction bases with no gene match: 5. The CDR3 coding sequence is TGTGCCAGCAGGGGACTAGGCCCGTACAATGAGCAGTTCTTC. Residues: CASRGLGPYNEQFF.